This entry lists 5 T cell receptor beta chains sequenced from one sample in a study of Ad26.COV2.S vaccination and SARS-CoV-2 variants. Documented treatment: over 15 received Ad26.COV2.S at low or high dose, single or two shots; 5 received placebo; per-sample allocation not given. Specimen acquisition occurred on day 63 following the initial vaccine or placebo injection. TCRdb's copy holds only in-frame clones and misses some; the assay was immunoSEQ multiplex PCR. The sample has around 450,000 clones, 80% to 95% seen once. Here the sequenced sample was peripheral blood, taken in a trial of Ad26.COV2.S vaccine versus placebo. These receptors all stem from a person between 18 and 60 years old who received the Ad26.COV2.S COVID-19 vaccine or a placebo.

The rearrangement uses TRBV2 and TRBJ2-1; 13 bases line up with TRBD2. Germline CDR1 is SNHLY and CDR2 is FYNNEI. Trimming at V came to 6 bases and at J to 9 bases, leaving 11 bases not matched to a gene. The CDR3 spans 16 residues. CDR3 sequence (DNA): TGTGCCAGCAGATACGGGACTAGCGGGAATCAGGGTGAGCAGTTCTTC. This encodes CASRYGTSGNQGEQFF.

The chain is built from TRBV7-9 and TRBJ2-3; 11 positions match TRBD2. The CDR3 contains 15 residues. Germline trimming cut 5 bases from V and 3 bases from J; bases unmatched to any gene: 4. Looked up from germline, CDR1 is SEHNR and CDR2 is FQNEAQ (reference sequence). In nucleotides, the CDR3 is TGTGCCAGCAGCAAAACTAGCGGGAGTACAGATACGCAGTATTTT. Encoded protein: CASSKTSGSTDTQYF. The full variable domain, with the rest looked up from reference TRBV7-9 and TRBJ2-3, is DTGVSQNPRHKITKRGQNVTFRCDPISEHNRLYWYRQTLGQGPEFLTYFQNEAQLEKSRLLSDRFSAERPKGSFSTLEIQRTEQGDSAMYLCASSKTSGSTDTQYFGPGTRLTVL.

DNA of the CDR3: TGTGCCAGCAAAGACAGCACAGATACGCAGTATTTT. Its translation: CASKDSTDTQYF. The J gene is TRBJ2-3, the V gene TRBV5-4, with no clear D. Looked up from germline, CDR1 is SGHNT and CDR2 is YYREEE (reference sequence). The CDR3 consists of 12 residues. V was cut by 6 bases and J by 0 bases, with 5 bases left in between.

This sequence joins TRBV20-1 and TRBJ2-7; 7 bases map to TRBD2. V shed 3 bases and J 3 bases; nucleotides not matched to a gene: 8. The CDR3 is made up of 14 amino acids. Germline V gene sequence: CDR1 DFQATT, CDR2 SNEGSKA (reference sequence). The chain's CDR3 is CSASVPSGDYEQYF. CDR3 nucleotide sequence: TGCAGTGCTAGTGTTCCTAGCGGAGACTACGAGCAGTACTTC.

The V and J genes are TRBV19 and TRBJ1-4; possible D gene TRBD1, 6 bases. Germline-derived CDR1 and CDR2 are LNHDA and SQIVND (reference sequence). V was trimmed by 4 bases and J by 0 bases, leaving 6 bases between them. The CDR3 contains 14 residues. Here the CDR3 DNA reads TGTGCCAGTAGTAGACAGGCAACTAATGAAAAACTGTTTTTT. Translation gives CASSRQATNEKLFF.